The 12 T cell receptor beta chains below were found in one sample sequenced in a study of blood T cell repertoires in COVID-19. Method: immunoSEQ multiplex PCR; TCRdb's copy keeps in-frame clones and lacks some. The sample yields hundreds of thousands of clones, approximately 90% seen once. The sequenced material came from PBMCs or T cells enriched from blood (not recorded which). Receptors were obtained from a man in his fifties who had been exposed to COVID-19.

This chain connects TRBV7-6 to TRBJ2-1; tentative D call: TRBD1 (6 bases). There are 13 residues in the CDR3. CDR1 is SGHVS and CDR2 is FNYEAQ in the germline V gene. V was pared by 6 bases and J by 10 bases, with 16 bases between. The DNA of the CDR3 is TGTGCCAGCAGTTCTGGACAGTTTAGGGAGCAGTTCTTC. This encodes CASSSGQFREQFF.

The chain carries TRBV10-3 and TRBJ1-2, with D possibly TRBD1 on 5 matching bases. The germline V gene has CDR1 ENHRY and CDR2 SYGVKD. This CDR3 spans 15 amino acids. Trimming cost V 6 bases and J 0 bases, with 14 bases left between them. CDR3 nucleotides: TGTGCCATCAGGGGGACGGGGGAAGCTAACTATGGCTACACCTTC. Translating gives CAIRGTGEANYGYTF.

This chain uses TRBV13 with TRBJ1-1; D is uncertain. The V end was cut by 2 bases, the J end by 1 base, with 8 bases between. The CDR3 is 14 residues long. Germline values: CDR1 PRHDT, CDR2 FYEKMQ (reference sequence). The CDR3 spells CASSLNRRNTEAFF. The CDR3 DNA reads as TGTGCCAGCAGCTTAAACAGAAGGAACACTGAAGCTTTCTTT.

This clone was detected only once. The J gene is TRBJ1-3, the V gene TRBV6-6, with D unclear. Germline V gene sequence: CDR1 MNHNY, CDR2 SVGAGI (reference sequence). The V end lost 0 bases, the J end lost 10 bases, and 19 bases lay between the germline ends. The CDR3 has 16 amino acids. The DNA of the CDR3 is TGTGCCAGCAGTTACTCGGACCCGCGCCGTAGCGATACCATATATTTT. It encodes CASSYSDPRRSDTIYF.

This chain uses TRBV5-8 with TRBJ2-7; 7 nucleotides line up with TRBD1. Germline-derived CDR1 and CDR2 are SGHTS and YDEGEE. V lost 5 bases, J lost 3 bases, and 11 bases stayed unmatched. The CDR3 is 15 residues long. The CDR3 protein is CASRQQGKRGYEQYF. CDR3 coding DNA: TGTGCCAGCAGGCAACAGGGGAAAAGAGGCTACGAGCAGTACTTC. Full variable domain (rest looked up from reference TRBV5-8 and TRBJ2-7): EAGVTQSPTHLIKTRGQQATLRCSPISGHTSVYWYQQALGLGLQFLLWYDEGEERNRGNFPPRFSGRQFPNYSSELNVNALELEDSALYLCASRQQGKRGYEQYFGPGTRLTVT.

This sequence joins TRBV2 and TRBJ1-6; perhaps TRBD1 as D (5 bases). Between the trimmed V and J ends, which lost 8 bases and 0 bases, there was a span of 8 bases. The CDR3 has 14 amino acids. Germline CDR1 reads SNHLY; CDR2 reads FYNNEI. DNA of the CDR3: TGTGCCAGCTGGGGCAGCTCCTATAATTCACCCCTCCACTTT. Translated: CASWGSSYNSPLHF. The full variable domain, with the rest looked up from reference TRBV2 and TRBJ1-6, is EPEVTQTPSHQVTQMGQEVILRCVPISNHLYFYWYRQILGQKVEFLVSFYNNEISEKSEIFDDQFSVERPDGSNFTLKIRSTKLEDSAMYFCASWGSSYNSPLHFGNGTRLTVT.

CDR3 residues: CAISVTRGGYTF. The DNA for the CDR3 is TGTGCCATCAGCGTGACCAGGGGCGGCTACACCTTC. The rearrangement links TRBV10-3 to TRBJ1-2; D is possibly TRBD1 (6 bases). CDR1 ENHRY and CDR2 SYGVKD come from the germline V gene. The CDR3 is 12 residues long. Trimming cost V 6 bases and J 8 bases, with 13 bases left between them.

V usage is TRBV5-4 and J usage is TRBJ2-7; the match to TRBD1 covers 9 bases. Germline trimming cut 4 bases from V and 3 bases from J; bases unmatched to any gene: 5. The CDR3 totals 14 residues. Germline V gene sequence: CDR1 SGHNT, CDR2 YYREEE (reference sequence). The CDR3 DNA reads TGTGCCAGCAGCATACCGGGACAGGGCTACGAGCAGTACTTC. Encoded protein: CASSIPGQGYEQYF.

V gene TRBV28 combines with J gene TRBJ1-1; unclear D gene. The CDR3 extends over 12 amino acids. V dropped 5 bases and J dropped 5 bases, with 9 bases sitting between them. From germline, CDR1 is MDHEN and CDR2 SYDVKM. Written as DNA, the CDR3 is TGTGCCAGCAGTGGTACAGAAACTGAAGCTTTCTTT. Translated, it gives CASSGTETEAFF.

Here the CDR3 DNA reads TGCGCCAGCAGCTTTGGGGCAGGGACCTACGAGCAGTACTTC. It encodes CASSFGAGTYEQYF. The rearrangement joins TRBV5-1 to TRBJ2-7; D might be TRBD1 (5 bases). CDR1 and CDR2 from the germline V gene are SGHRS and YFSETQ. The length of the CDR3 is 14 residues. Trimming shortened V by 2 bases and J by 2 bases, and 11 bases separated the two germline ends.

Remarks on this clone: Other nucleotide sequences in the sample specify the same CDR3. The chain is built from TRBV10-3 and TRBJ1-2; TRBD1 matches at 9 bases. There are 13 residues in the CDR3. The ends lost 2 bases at V and 5 bases at J; junction bases unmatched: 0. Germline V gene lookup returns CDR1 ENHRY and CDR2 SYGVKD. The CDR3: CAISEGQGYGYTF. CDR3 DNA: TGTGCCATCAGTGAGGGACAGGGGTATGGCTACACCTTC.

V and J are TRBV5-1 and TRBJ2-5; 13 bases map to TRBD2. The V gene's germline CDR1 is SGHRS and CDR2 YFSETQ. V shed 3 bases, J shed 2 bases, and the junction held 4 bases outside the gene matches. The length of the CDR3 is 16 residues. CDR3 sequence: CASSSLTSGGQETQYF. The CDR3 bases are TGCGCCAGCAGCTCGCTGACTAGCGGGGGGCAAGAGACCCAGTACTTC.